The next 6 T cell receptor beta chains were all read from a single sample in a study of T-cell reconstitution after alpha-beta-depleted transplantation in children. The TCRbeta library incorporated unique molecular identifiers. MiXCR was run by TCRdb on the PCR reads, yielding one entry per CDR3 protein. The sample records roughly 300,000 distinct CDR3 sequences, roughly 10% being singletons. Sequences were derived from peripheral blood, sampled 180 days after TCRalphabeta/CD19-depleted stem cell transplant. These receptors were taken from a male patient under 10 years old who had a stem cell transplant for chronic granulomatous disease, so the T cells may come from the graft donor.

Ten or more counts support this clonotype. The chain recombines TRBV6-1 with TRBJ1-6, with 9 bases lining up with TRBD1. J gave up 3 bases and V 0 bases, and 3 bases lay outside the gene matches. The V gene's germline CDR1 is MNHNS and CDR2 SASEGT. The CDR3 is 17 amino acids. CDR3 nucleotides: TGTGCCAGCAGTGAAGCGCCGGGACAGGGCTATAATTCACCCCTCCACTTT. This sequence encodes CASSEAPGQGYNSPLHF.

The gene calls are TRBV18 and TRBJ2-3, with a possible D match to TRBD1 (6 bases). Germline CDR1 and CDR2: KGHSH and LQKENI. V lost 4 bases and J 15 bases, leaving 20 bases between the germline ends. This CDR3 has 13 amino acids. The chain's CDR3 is CASSRLADSVQYF. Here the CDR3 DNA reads TGTGCCAGCTCACGGCTTGCGGACAGTGTTCAATATTTT.

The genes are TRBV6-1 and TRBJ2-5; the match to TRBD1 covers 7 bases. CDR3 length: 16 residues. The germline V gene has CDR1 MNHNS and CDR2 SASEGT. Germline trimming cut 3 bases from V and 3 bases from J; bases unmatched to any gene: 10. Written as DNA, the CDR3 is TGTGCCAGCAGTGATAAGGACAGGATTCCGAAAGAGACCCAGTACTTC. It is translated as CASSDKDRIPKETQYF.

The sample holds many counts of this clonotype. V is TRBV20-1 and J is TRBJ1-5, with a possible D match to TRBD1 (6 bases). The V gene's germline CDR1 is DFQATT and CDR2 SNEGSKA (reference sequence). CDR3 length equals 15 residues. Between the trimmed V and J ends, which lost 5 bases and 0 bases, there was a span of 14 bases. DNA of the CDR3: TGCAGTGCTCGGGACATCCTCGTTAGCAATCAGCCCCAGCATTTT. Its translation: CSARDILVSNQPQHF.

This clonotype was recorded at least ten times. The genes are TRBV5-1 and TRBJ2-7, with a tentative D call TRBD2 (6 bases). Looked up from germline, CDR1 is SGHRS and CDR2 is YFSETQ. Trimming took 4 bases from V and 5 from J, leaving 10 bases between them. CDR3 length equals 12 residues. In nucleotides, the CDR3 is TGCGCCAGCAGCGGATCTAGCGACGAGCAGTACTTC. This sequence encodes CASSGSSDEQYF.

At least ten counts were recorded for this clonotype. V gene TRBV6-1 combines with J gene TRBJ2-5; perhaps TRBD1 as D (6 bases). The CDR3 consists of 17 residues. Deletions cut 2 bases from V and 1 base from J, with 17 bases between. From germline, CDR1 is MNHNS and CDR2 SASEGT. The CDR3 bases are TGTGCCAGCAGTGAAAATATTAACGGCAGGGGCCAAGAGACCCAGTACTTC. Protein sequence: CASSENINGRGQETQYF.